This T cell receptor beta chain was sequenced in a study of identical twins (TCRdb year 2016). General notes on the study: To test whether fetal clonotypes persist, the study used deep sequencing on TCR alpha and beta repertoires from monozygotic twins, unrelated adults of various ages, and cord blood. To rule out contamination, replicate twin experiments were performed at different times with different library preparation protocols. The study at large found these results: Invariant T cells such as MAIT and iNKT could partly confound zero-insertion analyses, although diverse VJ usage argued against such confounding for most clonotypes. Because the same donors could not be followed over many years, the conclusions depended on cross-sectional statistical analysis. Out-of-frame TCR alpha sequences shared between twins showed an excess of low generation-probability sequences compared with coincidental sharing between unrelated individuals. Fewer insertions were carried by abundant cord blood beta clonotypes, a similar but weaker trend appeared in young adult naive repertoires, and no such trend appeared in memory repertoires. A weaker excess of twin sharing was found in beta out-of-frame sequences because the signal-to-noise ratio was lowered by fewer shared sequences. Out-of-frame TCR alpha sharing in monozygotic twins was systematically underestimated by recombination models, whereas sharing between unrelated individuals was in agreement with the recombination models.

Only healthy Caucasian donors were included. Three unrelated non-twin adults were additionally sequenced: a male aged 18 to 30, a male aged 50 to 59 and a female aged 50 to 59. Using Miltenyi CD45RO+ enrichment and human naive T-cell isolation kits, memory (CD45RO+) and naive T cells were isolated from PBMC. The method was 5' RACE. Sequenced on an Illumina HiSeq 2000. A universal primer binding site was introduced by template switching, and a unique molecular identifier was present in the final cDNA, enabling accurate counting of TCR cDNA molecules. First-strand cDNA for TCR alpha and beta chains was synthesized from specific primers in the conserved constant-segment region. To control for contamination, each cDNA library was double barcoded with a SMART-Mk sample barcode plus Illumina barcodes. TruSeq adapter sequences and Illumina sample barcodes were added in two successive PCR steps. The TCR alpha and beta cDNA libraries were sequenced on the Illumina HiSeq platform using custom primers. In the authors' own workflow: MiGEC was used to process raw reads and extract unique molecular identifiers, and MiXCR was used to find CDR3 positions. Recombination models were inferred per individual with the repgenHMM and IGoR tools using an EM algorithm. The analysis of shared clonotypes was done with the tcR package in R, with sharing normalized by the product of cloneset sizes. Out-of-frame nonproductive sequences were analyzed to study raw recombination free of thymic and clonal selection effects. The public reads were run again by TCRdb, first through fastp at Q25 and then through MiXCR, and only productive beta chains were kept. All rows with the same CDR3 protein become a single entry with the most common DNA and genes. TCRdb, rather than the study authors, made the V and J calls. The sample data list roughly 690,000 distinct CDR3 sequences, and 5.5% to 7.5% of these were observed just once. The top ten clonotypes cover around 2% of the sample.

This clonotype was detected ten times or more. The antigen it recognizes is unknown. Base qualities are not provided; no much larger clone lies one nucleotide away. Material for sequencing was naive T cells sorted from blood. According to the study, the label for this sample's cell subset or site signals: cells isolated with a human naive T-cell isolation kit. The source is a man aged 18 to 29 in good health.

The CDR3 in this case is CASSLTQVYGYTF. The DNA sequence is as follows: TGTGCCAGCAGCCTGACTCAAGTCTATGGCTACACCTTC. The chain links TRBV12-3 or TRBV12-4 with TRBJ1-2; no D gene can be assigned with confidence. V is clipped by 6 bases and J by 4 bases, and the sequence between their germline boundaries is 12 bases long. From cysteine to phenylalanine, the CDR3 is 13 amino acids long. Kept here is only the CDR3 DNA, which spans 39 bases and is read in frame from base 1.